The 32 T cell receptor beta chains below come from one sample, sequenced in a study of post-analysis software for immune sequencing data. Study results and limitations: Five TRBV segments were more frequent in patients than controls; TRBV5-6, TRBV5-1 and TRBV20-1 belonged to this group.

No antigen is known for these receptors. Unique molecular identifiers had been added to the TCR beta cDNA libraries. TCRdb analysed the PCR reads with MiXCR anew, one entry per CDR3 protein. The sample has about half a million distinct CDR3 sequences, roughly 46% seen once. Sequencing was performed on blood. The source of these receptors is a girl aged 5-17 years with multiple sclerosis.

This sequence joins TRBV5-4 and TRBJ2-5; D remains ambiguous. The J call may be incorrect, as the DNA end agrees better with TRBJ2-7. Germline V gene data show CDR1 as SGHNT and CDR2 as YYREEE (reference sequence). The CDR3 covers 14 residues. In DNA, the CDR3 is TGTGCCAGCAGCCCCGCCTGGGGAAGAAACGAGCAGTACTTC. Protein sequence: CASSPAWGRNEQYF.

This clonotype has only a few counts. The chain combines TRBV27 with TRBJ2-7, with 7 bases fitting TRBD2. This CDR3 contains 15 residues. Per the germline V gene, CDR1 is MNHEY and CDR2 is SMNVEV (reference sequence). V gave up 2 bases and J gave up 2 bases; unmatched junction bases: 6. Here the CDR3 reads CASSLEAGLTYEQYF. The CDR3 coding sequence is TGTGCCAGCAGTTTAGAAGCGGGACTGACCTACGAGCAGTACTTC.

The CDR3 DNA follows: TGTGCCAGCAGCCAAGGTTACAGCGGGGATTACGAGCAGTACTTC. As protein: CASSQGYSGDYEQYF. The V call is TRBV4-2, the J call TRBJ2-7; 7 bases are shared with TRBD2. The CDR3 sequence is 15 residues long. With 1 base clipped from V and 4 bases from J, the junction kept 7 bases outside the gene matches. Per the germline V gene, CDR1 is LGHNA and CDR2 is YNFKEQ.

This chain joins TRBV9 and TRBJ2-7, with 15 bases aligning to TRBD2. V gave up 5 bases and J gave up 6 bases; unmatched junction bases: 12. CDR1 and CDR2 from the germline V gene are SGDLS and YYNGEE. This CDR3 is built from 17 residues. CDR3 region: CASSVGEGGLAGGEQYF. The DNA for the CDR3 is TGTGCCAGCAGTGTGGGCGAAGGGGGACTAGCGGGAGGCGAGCAGTACTTC.

The chain carries TRBV20-1 and TRBJ2-7; perhaps TRBD2 as D (5 bases). Trimming stripped 8 bases from V and 0 bases from J, with 11 bases between. Per germline, CDR1 DFQATT and CDR2 SNEGSKA (reference sequence). The CDR3 consists of 12 residues. This CDR3 is CSSIEGSYEQYF. In DNA, the CDR3 is TGCAGTTCAATTGAGGGCTCCTACGAGCAGTACTTC.

This clonotype was seen more than once but under ten times. This chain connects TRBV29-1 to TRBJ2-6; no definite D call. V lost 5 bases, J lost 0 bases, and 8 bases lay in between. This CDR3 is 14 amino acids long. The germline V gene has CDR1 SQVTM and CDR2 ANQGSEA. CDR3 nucleotide sequence: TGCAGCGTTAGTCGGCACTCTGGGGCCAACGTCCTGACTTTC. It encodes CSVSRHSGANVLTF.

This clonotype was detected only a few times. The gene calls are TRBV29-1 and TRBJ1-2; possibly TRBD1 for D (5 bases). This CDR3 is 14 amino acids long. Trimming shortened V by 3 bases and J by 0 bases, and 11 bases separated the two germline ends. CDR1 is SQVTM, CDR2 ANQGSEA, per germline. CDR3 nucleotide sequence: TGCAGCGTTGACGTCCAGGGAACTAACTATGGCTACACCTTC. Translation gives CSVDVQGTNYGYTF. The variable domain in full, completed from reference TRBV29-1 and TRBJ1-2, reads SAVISQKPSRDICQRGTSLTIQCQVDSQVTMMFWYRQQPGQSLTLIATANQGSEATYESGFVIDKFPISRPNLTFSTLTVSNMSPEDSSIYLCSVDVQGTNYGYTFGSGTRLTVV.

The chain recombines TRBV27 with TRBJ1-5, with 7 nucleotides matching TRBD1. The germline gives CDR1 MNHEY, CDR2 SMNVEV (reference sequence). V gave up 6 bases and J gave up 3 bases; unmatched junction bases: 11. This CDR3 spans 16 amino acids. The chain's CDR3 is CASSPGAGGDNQPQHF. CDR3 DNA: TGTGCCAGCAGCCCTGGGGCAGGGGGAGACAATCAGCCCCAGCATTTT.

In its sample, this clonotype was seen a few times. The J gene is TRBJ2-1, the V gene TRBV7-3; D is unclear. Trimming took off 3 bases at V and 10 bases at J, with 10 bases between the two ends. Germline-derived CDR1 and CDR2 are SGHTA and FQGTGA. This CDR3 has 12 amino acids. This CDR3 reads CASSLEPGEQFF. CDR3 nucleotides: TGTGCCAGCAGCTTGGAACCCGGGGAGCAGTTCTTC.

V and J are TRBV5-1 and TRBJ2-1; D ambiguous. In germline, CDR1 is SGHRS, CDR2 YFSETQ. V lost 0 bases, J lost 6 bases, and 4 bases lay in between. There are 12 residues in the CDR3. CDR3 nucleotide sequence: TGCGCCAGCAGCTTGGTCCGCAATGAGCAGTTCTTC. This codes for CASSLVRNEQFF. Looking up the rest from reference TRBV5-1 and TRBJ2-1 gives the full variable domain: KAGVTQTPRYLIKTRGQQVTLSCSPISGHRSVSWYQQTPGQGLQFLFEYFSETQRNKGNFPGRFSGRQFSNSRSEMNVSTLELGDSALYLCASSLVRNEQFFGPGTRLTVL.

This clonotype was observed a few times. The rearrangement links TRBV20-1 to TRBJ2-7; 9 bases line up with TRBD1. The CDR3 has 13 amino acids. The germline CDR1 and CDR2 sequences are DFQATT and SNEGSKA (reference sequence). V trimming: 6 bases; J trimming: 5 bases; junction bases outside the gene matches: 8. The CDR3 bases are TGCAGTGCCACCGGGACAGGGACTAACGAGCAGTACTTC. Translating it yields CSATGTGTNEQYF.

V is TRBV20-1 and J is TRBJ1-4; no reliable D call. This CDR3 is built from 14 residues. Germline values: CDR1 DFQATT, CDR2 SNEGSKA (reference sequence). V lost 1 base, J lost 5 bases, and 11 bases lay in between. The CDR3 coding sequence is TGCAGTGCTAGAGTGGTCGGGAGGAATGAAAAACTGTTTTTT. This sequence encodes CSARVVGRNEKLFF.

This clonotype was detected only a few times. The chain is built from TRBV20-1 and TRBJ2-5; D unresolved. The CDR3 runs 13 residues. CDR1 DFQATT and CDR2 SNEGSKA come from the germline V gene (reference sequence). V lost 3 bases and J lost 1, with 9 bases in between. CDR3 residues: CSARLELQETQYF. CDR3 coding DNA: TGCAGTGCTAGGTTGGAACTCCAAGAGACCCAGTACTTC.

The chain couples TRBV12-3 or TRBV12-4 to TRBJ2-6; TRBD1 might be the D (6 bases). The V end lost 8 bases, the J end lost 1 base, and 15 bases lay between the germline ends. The CDR3 contains 16 residues. CDR3: CASGIHRVSGANVLTF. CDR3 nucleotides: TGTGCCAGCGGGATTCACAGGGTTTCTGGGGCCAACGTCCTGACTTTC.

This clonotype was counted many times. The V call is TRBV12-3 or TRBV12-4, the J call TRBJ1-2, with D unresolved. V lost 6 bases, J lost 5 bases, and 19 bases lay in between. The CDR3 has 15 residues. CDR3 region: CASRIPGIQSYGYTF. In DNA, the CDR3 is TGTGCCAGCAGAATACCCGGCATCCAGTCTTATGGCTACACCTTC.

The chain is built from TRBV5-1 and TRBJ1-2; TRBD1 is a possible D gene (5 bases). Per germline, CDR1 SGHRS and CDR2 YFSETQ. V was pared by 4 bases and J by 2 bases, with 9 bases between. CDR3 size: 13 residues. Here the CDR3 DNA reads TGCGCCAGCAGCGGCGGGGCGAACTATGGCTACACCTTC. Translated, it gives CASSGGANYGYTF.

This clonotype appeared a few times. This chain uses TRBV28 with TRBJ2-7, with no clear D. V was cut by 1 base and J by 6 bases, with 4 bases left in between. This CDR3 is 11 amino acids long. CDR1 and CDR2 from the germline V gene are MDHEN and SYDVKM. CDR3 DNA sequence: TGTGCCAGCAGTTTATCGCTCGAGCAGTACTTC. Translated: CASSLSLEQYF.

The V and J genes are TRBV3-1 and TRBJ2-1; D unresolved. V was clipped by 1 base and J by 8 bases, with 9 bases between them. The CDR3 runs to 13 residues. Looked up from germline, CDR1 is LGHDT and CDR2 is YNNKEL (reference sequence). CDR3 region: CASSQGLGYEQFF. The CDR3 DNA follows: TGTGCCAGCAGCCAAGGGCTGGGCTATGAGCAGTTCTTC.

The chain employs TRBV7-9 and TRBJ2-7; 11 bases map to TRBD1. The length of the CDR3 is 16 residues. Germline-derived CDR1 and CDR2 are SEHNR and FQNEAQ (reference sequence). Trimming took 2 bases from V and 2 from J; bases not matched to a gene: 5. The DNA for the CDR3 is TGTGCCAGCAGCTTAAGTCCGGGACAGGGGGCCTACGAGCAGTACTTC. It yields the protein CASSLSPGQGAYEQYF.

The rearrangement links TRBV7-2 to TRBJ2-7, with 7 bases aligning to TRBD2. Germline CDR1 reads SGHTA; CDR2 reads FQGNSA. J was trimmed by 10 bases and V by 2 bases; bases with no gene match: 14. This CDR3 contains 15 residues. CDR3 coding DNA: TGTGCCAGCAGCTTATATCCTGGCGGGAGCTCCGGACAGTACTTC. Translating it yields CASSLYPGGSSGQYF.

The rearrangement uses TRBV4-1 and TRBJ2-7; 8 nucleotides align to TRBD2. Germline V CDR1 and CDR2: MGHRA, YSYEKL. This CDR3 comprises 16 residues. V lost 0 bases, J lost 3 bases, and 7 bases stayed unmatched. CDR3 loop: CASSQDGDSGNYEQYF. DNA of the CDR3: TGCGCCAGCAGCCAAGATGGGGATAGCGGGAACTACGAGCAGTACTTC.

This clonotype showed up just a few times. The chain is built from TRBV20-1 and TRBJ1-2; D uncertain. From germline, CDR1 is DFQATT and CDR2 SNEGSKA (reference sequence). This CDR3 contains 12 residues. V gave up 0 bases and J gave up 8 bases, with 10 bases separating them. DNA of the CDR3: TGCAGTGCTAGAGATGCGAAACAGGGCTACACCTTC. Translated, it gives CSARDAKQGYTF.

V usage is TRBV20-1 and J usage is TRBJ1-1; 7 bases line up with TRBD1. This CDR3 spans 15 amino acids. The germline gives CDR1 DFQATT, CDR2 SNEGSKA (reference sequence). Trimming took 6 bases from V and 1 from J; bases not matched to a gene: 11. The CDR3 sequence is CSAPPTDRRNTEAFF. Here the CDR3 DNA reads TGCAGTGCCCCCCCCACGGACAGGAGGAACACTGAAGCTTTCTTT.

V and J are TRBV12-3 or TRBV12-4 and TRBJ2-3; 14 bases match TRBD2. This CDR3 has 16 amino acids. V lost 5 bases, J lost 4 bases, and 5 bases stayed unmatched. The CDR3 here is CASSGLAGGAPDTQYF. The CDR3 DNA reads as TGTGCCAGCAGTGGACTAGCGGGGGGAGCCCCAGATACGCAGTATTTT.

This clonotype appeared a few times. This chain links TRBV7-3 with TRBJ2-5, with TRBD2 matching over 8 bases. The CDR3 sequence is 16 residues long. With V trimmed by 2 bases and J by 5 bases, 10 bases remained unmatched. Per germline, CDR1 SGHTA and CDR2 FQGTGA. CDR3 sequence (DNA): TGTGCCAGCAGCTTATATCGGCGGGAGGTGTTGGAGACCCAGTACTTC. It codes for CASSLYRREVLETQYF.

CDR3 sequence (DNA): TGTGCCAGCCAGGGCCCTGGGGCCAACGTCCTGACTTTC. It encodes CASQGPGANVLTF. This chain links TRBV7-9 with TRBJ2-6; D possibly corresponds to TRBD1 (5 bases). Germline CDR1 and CDR2: SEHNR and FQNEAQ (reference sequence). The CDR3 spans 13 residues. Between the trimmed V and J ends, which lost 8 bases and 2 bases, there was a span of 7 bases.

In this sample, this clonotype turned up a few times. J is TRBJ2-1 and V is TRBV12-5, with D uncertain. Trimming shortened V by 1 base and J by 7 bases, and 8 bases separated the two germline ends. The CDR3 spans 13 residues. Germline CDR1 and CDR2: LGHNT and FRNRAP. CDR3 coding DNA: TGTGCTAGTGGTTTGGGCCTCAGGAATGAGCAGTTCTTC. The encoded protein is CASGLGLRNEQFF.

The J gene is TRBJ2-7, the V gene TRBV30; the D is unclear. The DNA end is a closer match to TRBJ2-5, so the J assignment may be wrong. Germline V gives CDR1 GTSNPN, CDR2 SVGIG (reference sequence). CDR3 length equals 14 residues. Here the CDR3 DNA reads TGTGCCTGGAGTGTAGGTACGGAGAGGGAGACCCAGTACTTC. Encoded protein: CAWSVGTERETQYF.

The rearrangement joins TRBV4-1 to TRBJ2-4; 10 nucleotides agree with TRBD2. CDR1 and CDR2 (germline): MGHRA, YSYEKL. CDR3 length: 15 residues. V was clipped by 1 base and J by 13 bases; unmatched bases: 10. DNA of the CDR3: TGCGCCAGCAGCCAAGTCTCTAGCGGGAGTTCAGGGCAGTACTTC. Its translation is CASSQVSSGSSGQYF.

This clonotype was detected a few times. The chain uses TRBV7-2 and TRBJ2-1; 10 nucleotides align to TRBD2. CDR3 length equals 14 residues. Germline CDR1 is SGHTA and CDR2 is FQGNSA. The ends lost 5 bases at V and 4 bases at J; junction bases unmatched: 2. CDR3 protein: CASSTSGMYNEQFF. CDR3 nucleotide sequence: TGTGCCAGCAGCACTAGCGGGATGTACAATGAGCAGTTCTTC. The full variable domain, completed using reference TRBV7-2 and TRBJ2-1, is GAGVSQSPSNKVTEKGKDVELRCDPISGHTALYWYRQSLGQGLEFLIYFQGNSAPDKSGLPSDRFSAERTGGSVSTLTIQRTQQEDSAVYLCASSTSGMYNEQFFGPGTRLTVL.

This clonotype was observed a few times. The chain recombines TRBV28 with TRBJ2-7; 10 nucleotides align to TRBD1. Per the germline V gene, CDR1 is MDHEN and CDR2 is SYDVKM. The CDR3 is 16 residues long. V dropped 0 bases and J dropped 0; count of bases not matched to a gene: 2. CDR3 protein: CASSLWGDRGSYEQYF. CDR3 bases: TGTGCCAGCAGTTTATGGGGGGACAGGGGCTCCTACGAGCAGTACTTC.

This clonotype appeared a single time. The chain recombines TRBV20-1 with TRBJ2-1, with no clear D. CDR3 size: 14 residues. Germline V gives CDR1 DFQATT, CDR2 SNEGSKA (reference sequence). V lost 4 bases and J lost 0, with 10 bases in between. The CDR3 region is CSAMAISSYNEQFF. In DNA, the CDR3 is TGCAGTGCTATGGCGATTAGCTCCTACAATGAGCAGTTCTTC.